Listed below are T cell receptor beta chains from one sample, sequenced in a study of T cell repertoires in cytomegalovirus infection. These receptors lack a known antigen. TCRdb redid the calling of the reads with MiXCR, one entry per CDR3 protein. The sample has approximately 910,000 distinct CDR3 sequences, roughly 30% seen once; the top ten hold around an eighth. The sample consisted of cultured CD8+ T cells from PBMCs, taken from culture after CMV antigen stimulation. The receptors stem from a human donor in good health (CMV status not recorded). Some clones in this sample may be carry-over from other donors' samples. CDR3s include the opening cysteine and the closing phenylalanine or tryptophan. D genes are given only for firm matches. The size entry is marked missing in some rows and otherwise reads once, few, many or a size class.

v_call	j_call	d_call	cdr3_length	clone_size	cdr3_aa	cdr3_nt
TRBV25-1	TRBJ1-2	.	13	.	CASSEFSTYGYTF	TGTGCCAGCAGTGAATTCTCCACATATGGCTACACCTTC
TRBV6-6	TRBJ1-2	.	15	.	CASTPSGNSNYGYTF	TGTGCCAGCACCCCTTCAGGAAACTCTAACTATGGCTACACCTTC
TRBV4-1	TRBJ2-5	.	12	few	CASSQDGAVQYF	TGCGCCAGCAGCCAAGACGGTGCGGTACAGTACTTC
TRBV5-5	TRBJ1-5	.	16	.	CASSLVWEGGNQPQHF	TGTGCCAGCAGCTTGGTTTGGGAGGGCGGCAATCAGCCCCAGCATTTT
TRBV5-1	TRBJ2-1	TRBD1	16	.	CASSLGPGTGENEQFF	TGCGCCAGCAGCTTGGGCCCCGGGACAGGGGAAAATGAGCAGTTCTTC
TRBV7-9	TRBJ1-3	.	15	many	CASSLDSGNGNTIYF	TGTGCCAGCAGCTTAGACAGTGGAAATGGAAACACCATATATTTT
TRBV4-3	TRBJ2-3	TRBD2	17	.	CASSQEGLAGDTDTQYF	TGCGCCAGCAGCCAAGAAGGACTAGCGGGGGACACAGATACGCAGTATTTT
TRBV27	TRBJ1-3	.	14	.	CASSPRGPGNTIYF	TGTGCCAGCTCCCCCAGGGGTCCTGGAAACACCATATATTTT
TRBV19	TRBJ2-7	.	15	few	CASSMRTGWSYEQYF	TGTGCCAGTAGTATGAGGACGGGTTGGTCCTACGAGCAGTACTTC
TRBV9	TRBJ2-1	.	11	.	CASSVNNEQFF	TGTGCCAGTAGTGTTAACAATGAGCAGTTCTTC
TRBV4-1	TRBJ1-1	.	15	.	CASSPSPLMNTEAFF	TGCGCCAGCAGTCCCAGCCCTCTCATGAACACTGAAGCTTTCTTT
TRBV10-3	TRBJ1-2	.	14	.	CAISGAGKVEGYTF	TGTGCCATCAGTGGGGCAGGGAAGGTAGAAGGCTACACCTTC
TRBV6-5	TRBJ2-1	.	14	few	CASSYSLEYNEQFF	TGTGCCAGCAGTTACTCTCTAGAGTACAATGAGCAGTTCTTC
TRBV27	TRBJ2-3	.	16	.	CASSYGGVPELVKQYF	TGTGCCAGCAGTTATGGTGGGGTCCCTGAACTGGTGAAGCAGTATTTT
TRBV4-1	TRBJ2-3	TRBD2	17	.	CASSRQTSGGTSDTQYF	TGCGCCAGCAGCCGACAGACTAGCGGGGGGACTTCAGATACGCAGTATTTT
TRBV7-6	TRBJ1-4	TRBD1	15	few	CASSSRYRGQEKLFF	TGTGCCAGCAGCTCGAGGTACAGGGGACAAGAAAAACTGTTTTTT
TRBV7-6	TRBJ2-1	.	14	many	CASSLYGNHNEQFF	TGTGCCAGCAGCTTATACGGTAACCACAATGAGCAGTTCTTC
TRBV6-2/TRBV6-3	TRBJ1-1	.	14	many	CASSSTHQNTEAFF	TGTGCCAGCAGTTCCACCCACCAGAACACTGAAGCTTTCTTT
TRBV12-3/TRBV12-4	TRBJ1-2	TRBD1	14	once	CASNPGTGGYGYTF	TGTGCCAGCAACCCCGGGACAGGGGGCTATGGCTACACCTTC